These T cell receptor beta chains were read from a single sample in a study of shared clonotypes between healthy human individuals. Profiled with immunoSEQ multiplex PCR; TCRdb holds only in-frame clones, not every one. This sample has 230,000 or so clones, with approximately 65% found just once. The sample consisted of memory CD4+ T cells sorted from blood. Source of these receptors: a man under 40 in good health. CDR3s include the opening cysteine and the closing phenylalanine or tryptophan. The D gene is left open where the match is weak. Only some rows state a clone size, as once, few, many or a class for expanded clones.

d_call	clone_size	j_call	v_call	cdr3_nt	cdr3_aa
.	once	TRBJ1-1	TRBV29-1	TGCAGCGTAACCCGAGCTGCGACGGGGTCTGAAGCTTTCTTT	CSVTRAATGSEAFF
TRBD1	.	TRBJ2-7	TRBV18	TGTGCCAGCTCACCAGCCGGGACAGCCAACTACGAGCAGTACTTC	CASSPAGTANYEQYF
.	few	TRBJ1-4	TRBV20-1	TGCAGTGCCTCTCTTAGTGAAAAACTGTTTTTT	CSASLSEKLFF
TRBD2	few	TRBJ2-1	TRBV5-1	TGCGCCAGCAGCTTGATGACTAGCGGGAACGGTGAGCAGTTCTTC	CASSLMTSGNGEQFF
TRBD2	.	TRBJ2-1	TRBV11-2	TGTGCCAGCAACTTAGTGGGCGGGAGTTACAATGAGCAGTTCTTC	CASNLVGGSYNEQFF
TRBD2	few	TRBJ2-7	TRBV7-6	TGTGCCAGCAGCTTAACCATACTAGCGGGAGTCAACGAGCAGTACTTC	CASSLTILAGVNEQYF
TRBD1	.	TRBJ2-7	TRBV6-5	TGTGCCAGCAGGGCCGCAGGGACAGGAGCCTACGAGCAGTACTTC	CASRAAGTGAYEQYF
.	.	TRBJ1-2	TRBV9	TGTGCCAGCAGCCCAAACCCCTCCGGGCTTGCTAACTATGGCTACACCTTC	CASSPNPSGLANYGYTF
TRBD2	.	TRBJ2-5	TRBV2	TGTGCCAGCACTGACAGCGGGGTTAAAGAGACCCAGTACTTC	CASTDSGVKETQYF
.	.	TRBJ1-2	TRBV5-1	TGCGCCAGCAGCTTTGTGGAGCGCTATGGCTACACCTTC	CASSFVERYGYTF
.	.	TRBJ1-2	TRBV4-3	TGCGCCAGCAGCCCACAGGCAAACTATGGCTACACCTTC	CASSPQANYGYTF
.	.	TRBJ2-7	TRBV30	TGTGCCTGGAGCTCAATGGGTCTCCGGGCCCGAAGGCCCGAGCAGTACTTC	CAWSSMGLRARRPEQYF
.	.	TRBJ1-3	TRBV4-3	TGCGCCAGCAGCCAGGTGTTAGGGACAACTGGAAACACCATATATTTT	CASSQVLGTTGNTIYF
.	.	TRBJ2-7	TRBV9	TGTGCCAGCAGCGTAGATTCAGCCTACGAGCAGTACTTC	CASSVDSAYEQYF
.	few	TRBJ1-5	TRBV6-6	TGTGCCAGCAGTCAGCAGGGTCGCAATCAGCCCCAGCATTTT	CASSQQGRNQPQHF
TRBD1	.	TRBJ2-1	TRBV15	TGTGCCACCAGCAGAGCAGGCGCAGGGGGCTTGAATGAGCAGTTCTTC	CATSRAGAGGLNEQFF
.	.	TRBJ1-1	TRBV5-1	TGCGCCAGCAGCTTGGCGGAGGGATGGCCCACTGAAGCTTTCTTT	CASSLAEGWPTEAFF
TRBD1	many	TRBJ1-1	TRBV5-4	TGTGCCAGCAGAGGACAGGGGGCAATGAACACTGAAGCTTTCTTT	CASRGQGAMNTEAFF
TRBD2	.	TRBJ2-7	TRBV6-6	TGTGCCAGCAGTTCCCCCGGACTAGTGAACTACGAGCAGTACTTC	CASSSPGLVNYEQYF
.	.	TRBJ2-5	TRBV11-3	TGTGCCAGCAGCTTAAGTCACCAAGAGACCCAGTACTTC	CASSLSHQETQYF
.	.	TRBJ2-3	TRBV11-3	TGTGCCAGCAGCTTAGGGGCCCGGAGGACTAGCACAGATACGCAGTATTTT	CASSLGARRTSTDTQYF
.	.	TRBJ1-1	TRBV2	TGTGCCAGCAGTTACACGAGCACTGAAGCTTTCTTT	CASSYTSTEAFF
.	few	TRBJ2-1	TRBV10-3	TGTGCCATCAGTGAGATCTACAATGAGCAGTTCTTC	CAISEIYNEQFF
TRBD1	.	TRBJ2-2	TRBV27	TGTGCCAGCAGTTTAGGCAGGGGGCACAACGGGGAGCTGTTTTTT	CASSLGRGHNGELFF
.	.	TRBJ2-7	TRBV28	TGTGCCAGCAGTTTATTGGGAAGGCAGGGAGACGGCGAGCAGTACTTC	CASSLLGRQGDGEQYF
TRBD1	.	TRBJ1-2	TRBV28	TGTGCCAGCAGTTTACAAGATCCCCACAACAGGGGGCGCAGAACGGCCTTCGCGTATGGCTACACCTTC	CASSLQDPHNRGRRTAFAYGYTF
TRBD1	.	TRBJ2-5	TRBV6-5	TGTGCCAGCGCCGAGGGGACAGCCCAGTACTTC	CASAEGTAQYF
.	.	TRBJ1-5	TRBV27	TGTGCCAGCAGTTTCCTCGGACACAGCGGAGATCAGCCCCAGCATTTT	CASSFLGHSGDQPQHF
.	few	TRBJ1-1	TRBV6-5	TGTGCCAGCAGATCACAACAGGACTCTGAAGCTTTCTTT	CASRSQQDSEAFF
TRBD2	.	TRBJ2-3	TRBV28	TGTGCCAGCAGCCCCTTAACTAGCGGCACAGATACGCAGTATTTT	CASSPLTSGTDTQYF
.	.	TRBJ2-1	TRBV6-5	TGTGCCAGCAGCCAAGGCGGAGAGCAGTTCTTC	CASSQGGEQFF
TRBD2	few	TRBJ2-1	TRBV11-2	TGTGCCAGCAGCCCAGATCGAGGCGGGAGGGCCTACAATGAGCAGTTCTTC	CASSPDRGGRAYNEQFF
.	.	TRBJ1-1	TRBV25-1	TGTGCCAGCAAGGGCATTGGGACCACTGAAGCTTTCTTT	CASKGIGTTEAFF
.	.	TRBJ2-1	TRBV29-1	TGCAGCGTTGAGGGGATGGGCTCCTACAATGAGCAGTTCTTC	CSVEGMGSYNEQFF
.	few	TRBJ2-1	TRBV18	TGTGCCAGCTCAGCTGGACAGATTTACTACAATGAGCAGTTCTTC	CASSAGQIYYNEQFF
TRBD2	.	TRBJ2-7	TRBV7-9	TGTGCCGTCCCCGGACTAGCGGGAGGTTCACGAGCCTACGAGCAGTACTTC	CAVPGLAGGSRAYEQYF
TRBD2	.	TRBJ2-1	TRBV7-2	TGTGCCAGTCGGCGGGAGCCGGGTGAGCAGTTCTTC	CASRREPGEQFF
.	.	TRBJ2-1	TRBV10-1	TGCGCCAGCAGTGAGGACCCGAACCGAGGGCAGTTCTTC	CASSEDPNRGQFF
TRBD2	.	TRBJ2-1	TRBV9	TGTGCCAGCAGCTCCGTAGCGGGAGGGGGGGAGCAGTTCTTC	CASSSVAGGGEQFF
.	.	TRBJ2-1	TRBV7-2	TGTGCCAGCAGCTTAACGTCTAAGGCGTACAATGAGCAGTTCTTC	CASSLTSKAYNEQFF